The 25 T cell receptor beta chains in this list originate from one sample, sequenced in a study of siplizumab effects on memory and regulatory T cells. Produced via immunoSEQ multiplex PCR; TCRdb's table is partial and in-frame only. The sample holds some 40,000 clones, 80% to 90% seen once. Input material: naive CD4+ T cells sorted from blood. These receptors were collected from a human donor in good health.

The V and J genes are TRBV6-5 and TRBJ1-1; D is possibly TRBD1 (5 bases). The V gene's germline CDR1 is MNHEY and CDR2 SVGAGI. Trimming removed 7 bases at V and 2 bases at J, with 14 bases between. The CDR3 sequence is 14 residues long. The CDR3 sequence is CASTVDSSNTEAFF. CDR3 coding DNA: TGTGCCAGCACTGTCGACAGTAGCAACACTGAAGCTTTCTTT.

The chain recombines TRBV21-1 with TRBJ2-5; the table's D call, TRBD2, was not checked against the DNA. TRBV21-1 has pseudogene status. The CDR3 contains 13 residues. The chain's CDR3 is CASTNGLAETQYF. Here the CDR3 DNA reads TGTGCCAGCACCAACGGACTAGCGGAGACCCAGTACTTC.

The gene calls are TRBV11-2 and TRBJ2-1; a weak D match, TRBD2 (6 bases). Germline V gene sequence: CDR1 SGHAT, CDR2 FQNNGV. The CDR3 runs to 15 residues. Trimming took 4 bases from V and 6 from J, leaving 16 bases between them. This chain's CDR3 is CASSSMGGRVNEQFF. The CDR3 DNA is TGTGCCAGCAGCTCCATGGGAGGTAGGGTCAATGAGCAGTTCTTC.

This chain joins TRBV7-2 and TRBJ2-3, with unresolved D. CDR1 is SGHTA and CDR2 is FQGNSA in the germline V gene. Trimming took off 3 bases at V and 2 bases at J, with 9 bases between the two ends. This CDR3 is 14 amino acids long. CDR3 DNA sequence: TGTGCCAGCAGCTTTGGGTGGGACACAGATACGCAGTATTTT. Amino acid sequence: CASSFGWDTDTQYF.

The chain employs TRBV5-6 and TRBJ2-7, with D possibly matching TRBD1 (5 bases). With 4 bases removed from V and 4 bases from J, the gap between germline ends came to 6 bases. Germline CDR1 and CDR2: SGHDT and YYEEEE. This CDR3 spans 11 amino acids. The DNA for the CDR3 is TGTGCCAGCAGCGACAGTTACGAGCAGTACTTC. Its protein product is CASSDSYEQYF. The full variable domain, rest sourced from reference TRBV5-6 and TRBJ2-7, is DAGVTQSPTHLIKTRGQQVTLRCSPKSGHDTVSWYQQALGQGPQFIFQYYEEEERQRGNFPDRFSGHQFPNYSSELNVNALLLGDSALYLCASSDSYEQYFGPGTRLTVT.

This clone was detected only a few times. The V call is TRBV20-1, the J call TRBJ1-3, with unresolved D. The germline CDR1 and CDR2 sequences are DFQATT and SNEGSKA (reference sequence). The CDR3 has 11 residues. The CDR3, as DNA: TGCAGCGGGGTCTCTGGAAACACCATATATTTT. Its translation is CSGVSGNTIYF.

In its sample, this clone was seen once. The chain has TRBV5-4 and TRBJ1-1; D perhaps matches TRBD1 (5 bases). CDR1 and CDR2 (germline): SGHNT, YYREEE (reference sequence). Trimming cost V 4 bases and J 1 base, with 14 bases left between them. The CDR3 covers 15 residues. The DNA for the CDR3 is TGTGCCAGCAGCCTGGGAGGACACACGAACACTGAAGCTTTCTTT. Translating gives CASSLGGHTNTEAFF.

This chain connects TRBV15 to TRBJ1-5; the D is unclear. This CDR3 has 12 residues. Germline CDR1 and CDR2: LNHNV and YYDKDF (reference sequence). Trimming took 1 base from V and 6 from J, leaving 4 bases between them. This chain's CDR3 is CATSRGTQPQHF. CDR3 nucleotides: TGTGCCACCAGCAGAGGGACTCAGCCCCAGCATTTT.

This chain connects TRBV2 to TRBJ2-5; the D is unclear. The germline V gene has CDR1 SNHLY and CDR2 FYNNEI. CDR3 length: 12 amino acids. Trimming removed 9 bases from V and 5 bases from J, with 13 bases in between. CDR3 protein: CARGFSGETQYF. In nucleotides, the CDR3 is TGTGCCAGAGGGTTTAGTGGGGAGACCCAGTACTTC. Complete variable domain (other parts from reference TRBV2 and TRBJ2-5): EPEVTQTPSHQVTQMGQEVILRCVPISNHLYFYWYRQILGQKVEFLVSFYNNEISEKSEIFDDQFSVERPDGSNFTLKIRSTKLEDSAMYFCARGFSGETQYFGPGTRLLVL.

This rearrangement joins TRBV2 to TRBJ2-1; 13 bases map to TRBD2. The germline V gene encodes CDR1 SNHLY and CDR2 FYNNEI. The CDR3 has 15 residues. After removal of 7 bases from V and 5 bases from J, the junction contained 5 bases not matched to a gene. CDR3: CASILLAGGDNEQFF. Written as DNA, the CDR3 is TGTGCCAGCATATTACTAGCGGGAGGGGACAATGAGCAGTTCTTC.

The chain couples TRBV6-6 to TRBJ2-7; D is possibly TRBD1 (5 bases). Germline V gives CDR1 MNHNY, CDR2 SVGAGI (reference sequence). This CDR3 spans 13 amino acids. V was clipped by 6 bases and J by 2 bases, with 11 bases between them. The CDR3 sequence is CASRQQATYEQYF. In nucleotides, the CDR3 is TGTGCCAGCAGGCAACAGGCTACCTACGAGCAGTACTTC.

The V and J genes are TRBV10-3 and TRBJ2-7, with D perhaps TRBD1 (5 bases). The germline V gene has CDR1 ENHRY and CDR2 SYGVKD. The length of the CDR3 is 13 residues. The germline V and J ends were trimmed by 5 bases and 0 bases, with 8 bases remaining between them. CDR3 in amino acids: CAISPTASYEQYF. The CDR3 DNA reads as TGTGCCATCAGTCCGACAGCCTCCTACGAGCAGTACTTC.

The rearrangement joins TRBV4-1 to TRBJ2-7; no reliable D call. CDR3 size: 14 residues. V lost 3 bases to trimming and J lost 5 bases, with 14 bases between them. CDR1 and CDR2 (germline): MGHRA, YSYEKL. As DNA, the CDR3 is TGCGCCAGCAGCCAGGAATTAGCTCGGGACGAGCAGTACTTC. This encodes CASSQELARDEQYF.

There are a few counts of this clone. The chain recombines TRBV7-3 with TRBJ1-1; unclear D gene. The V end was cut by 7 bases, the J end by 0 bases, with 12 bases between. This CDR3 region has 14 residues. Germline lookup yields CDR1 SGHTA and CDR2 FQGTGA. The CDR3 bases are TGTGCCAGCACGGGAGCATCCTTGAACACTGAAGCTTTCTTT. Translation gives CASTGASLNTEAFF.

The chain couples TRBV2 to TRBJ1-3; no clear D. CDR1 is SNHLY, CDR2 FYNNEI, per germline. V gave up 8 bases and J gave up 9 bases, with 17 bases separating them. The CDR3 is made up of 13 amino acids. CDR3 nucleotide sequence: TGTGCCAGCTCAGGACCCCCCGGTGGCACCATATATTTT. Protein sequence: CASSGPPGGTIYF.

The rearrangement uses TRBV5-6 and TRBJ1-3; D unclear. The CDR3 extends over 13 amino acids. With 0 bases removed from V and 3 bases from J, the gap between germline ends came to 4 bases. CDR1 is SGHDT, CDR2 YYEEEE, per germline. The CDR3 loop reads CASSLVGGNTIYF. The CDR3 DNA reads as TGTGCCAGCAGCTTGGTGGGTGGAAACACCATATATTTT.

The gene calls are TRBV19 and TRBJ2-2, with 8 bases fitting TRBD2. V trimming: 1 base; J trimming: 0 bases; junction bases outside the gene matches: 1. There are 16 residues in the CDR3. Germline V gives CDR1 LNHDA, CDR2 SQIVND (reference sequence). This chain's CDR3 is CASSIGSGTNTGELFF. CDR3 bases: TGTGCCAGTAGTATAGGTAGCGGGACGAACACCGGGGAGCTGTTTTTT.

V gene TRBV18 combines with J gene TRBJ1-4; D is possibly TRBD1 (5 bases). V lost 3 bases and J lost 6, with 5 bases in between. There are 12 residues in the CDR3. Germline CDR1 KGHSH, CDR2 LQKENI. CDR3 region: CASSPGHEKLFF. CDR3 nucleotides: TGTGCCAGCTCACCGGGGCATGAAAAACTGTTTTTT.

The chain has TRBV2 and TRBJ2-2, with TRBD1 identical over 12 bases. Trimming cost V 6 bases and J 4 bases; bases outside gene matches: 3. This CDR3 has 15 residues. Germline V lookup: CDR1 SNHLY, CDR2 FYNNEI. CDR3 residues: CASSPGQGATGELFF. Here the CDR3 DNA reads TGTGCCAGCAGCCCGGGACAGGGGGCCACCGGGGAGCTGTTTTTT.

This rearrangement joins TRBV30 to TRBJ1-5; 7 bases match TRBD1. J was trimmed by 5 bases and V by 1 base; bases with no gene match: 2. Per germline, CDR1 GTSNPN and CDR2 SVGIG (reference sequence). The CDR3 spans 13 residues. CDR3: CAWSGGGDQPQHF. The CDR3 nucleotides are TGTGCCTGGAGTGGAGGGGGCGATCAGCCCCAGCATTTT.

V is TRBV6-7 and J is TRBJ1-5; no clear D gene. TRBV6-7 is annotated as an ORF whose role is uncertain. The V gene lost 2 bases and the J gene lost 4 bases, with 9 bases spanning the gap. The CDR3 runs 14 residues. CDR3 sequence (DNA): TGTGCCAGCAGTTACGCGGAGATGAATCAGCCCCAGCATTTT. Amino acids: CASSYAEMNQPQHF.

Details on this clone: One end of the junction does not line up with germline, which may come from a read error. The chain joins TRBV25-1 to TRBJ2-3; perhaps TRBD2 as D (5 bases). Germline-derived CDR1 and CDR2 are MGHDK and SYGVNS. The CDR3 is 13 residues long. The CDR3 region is CASSEDREFNPLF. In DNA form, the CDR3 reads TGTGCCAGCAGTGAAGATAGGGAGTTCAACCCTCTTTTT.

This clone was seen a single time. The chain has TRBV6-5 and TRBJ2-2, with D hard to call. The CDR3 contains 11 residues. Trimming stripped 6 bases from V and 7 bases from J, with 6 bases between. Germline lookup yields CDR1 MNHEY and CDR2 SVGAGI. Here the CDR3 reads CASSRGGELFF. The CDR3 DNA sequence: TGTGCCAGCAGCAGAGGCGGGGAGCTGTTTTTT.

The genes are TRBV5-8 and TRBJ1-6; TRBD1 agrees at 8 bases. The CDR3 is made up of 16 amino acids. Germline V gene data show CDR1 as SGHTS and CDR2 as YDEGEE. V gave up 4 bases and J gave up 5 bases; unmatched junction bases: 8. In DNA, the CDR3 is TGTGCCAGCAGCAACGACAGGGGCCGTAATAATTCACCCCTCCACTTT. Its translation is CASSNDRGRNNSPLHF.

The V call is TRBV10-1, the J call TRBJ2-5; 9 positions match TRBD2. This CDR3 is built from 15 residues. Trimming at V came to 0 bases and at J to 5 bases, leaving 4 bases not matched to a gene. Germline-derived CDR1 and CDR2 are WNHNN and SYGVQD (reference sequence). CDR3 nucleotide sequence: TGCGCCAGCAGTGAGTCATTAGCGGGAGCGGAGACCCAGTACTTC. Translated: CASSESLAGAETQYF.